This T cell receptor (beta chain) was profiled in a study of blood T cell repertoires in COVID-19. Study-level background: The samples span acute and convalescent COVID-19 from the United States, Italy and Spain. Nucleic acid was either cDNA or gDNA, and it came from T cells, B-cell-depleted T cells, or PBMCs.

As processed by the authors: Amplification of reference gene primers was used by the study to estimate nucleated cell counts. This table comes from immunoSEQ multiplex PCR, and its TCRdb copy is limited to in-frame clones, with some not included. V, J and clone size are those of that table, while D and trimming were read from the DNA. Altogether tens of thousands of clones are present, around 83% being singletons, with the ten largest covering roughly an eighth. Germline CDR1 is KGHSH and CDR2 is LQKENI. J lost 3 bases, V lost 3 bases, and 11 bases had no gene match. This CDR3 contains 17 residues. The sequence was collected from a human donor in a cohort sampled during active COVID-19. The rearrangement joins TRBV18 to TRBJ2-3; TRBD1 agrees at 8 bases. Sequencing was done on a sample of peripheral blood. CDR3 in amino acids: CASSPSPRGRGTDTQYF. CDR3 DNA sequence: TGTGCCAGCTCACCGTCCCCCAGGGGGCGTGGGACAGATACGCAGTATTTT. Full variable domain (remainder filled in from reference TRBV18 and TRBJ2-3): NAGVMQNPRHLVRRRGQEARLRCSPMKGHSHVYWYRQLPEEGLKFMVYLQKENIIDESGMPKERFSAEFPKEGPSILRIQQVVRGDSAAYFCASSPSPRGRGTDTQYFGPGTRLTVL.